This T cell receptor beta chain was retrieved from a study of blood T cell repertoires in COVID-19. Study-wide context: Samples taken during acute and convalescent COVID-19 were collected in the United States, Italy and Spain. Nucleic acid was either cDNA or gDNA, and it came from T cells, B-cell-depleted T cells, or PBMCs.

The germline V gene encodes CDR1 MDHEN and CDR2 SYDVKM. The CDR3 consists of 11 residues. V lost 5 bases and J 4 bases, leaving 3 bases between the germline ends. Authors' data handling: Reference gene primer amplification yielded estimated nucleated cell counts. This table comes from immunoSEQ multiplex PCR, and its TCRdb copy is limited to in-frame clones, with some not included. V and J calls and clone size are as listed in that table; D and trimming were resolved from the DNA. The sample comprises some 300,000 clones, about 87% of which are singletons, and about 7% rests with the top ten. The source is a woman in her 30s who had recovered from COVID-19. V gene TRBV28 combines with J gene TRBJ1-5; D gene ambiguous. The sequenced sample consisted of peripheral blood. The CDR3 protein is CASSTNQPQHF. CDR3 nucleotides: TGTGCCAGCAGTACAAATCAGCCCCAGCATTTT.